Sequencing of this T cell receptor (beta chain) was carried out in a study of vaccination effects on CD4 cells after COVID-19. In the study overall: Approximately 2.1 million PBMC were placed in each well, which was supplemented with 10 IU/ml IL-2 and approximately 10 ug/ml peptides.

Produced via immunoSEQ multiplex PCR; TCRdb's table is partial and in-frame only. The repertoire holds approximately 38,000 clones, with approximately 70% as singletons. A note on this clone: What it binds is not known.

Trimming pared 1 base from V and 2 bases from J, leaving 10 bases between. The CDR3 has 14 amino acids. Germline CDR1 reads SGDLS; CDR2 reads YYNGEE. Following culture for about ten days, CD4+ T cells were isolated. Two-dose vaccination with either BNT162b2 or mRNA-1273 was given to the participants. Nobody among the vaccine recipients had prior SARS-CoV-2 infection (nucleocapsid antibodies were negative). Half of the medium was exchanged for IL-2 medium on both days 3 and 7. The V and J genes are TRBV9 and TRBJ2-7; D possibly corresponds to TRBD1 (5 bases). The clonotype was recovered from a human donor who received a COVID-19 vaccine. The source material was CD4+ T cells from PBMCs cultured without peptide, sampled after COVID-19 vaccination. The DNA of the CDR3 is TGTGCCAGCAGCGTACAGGGAACCACCTACGAGCAGTACTTC. This codes for CASSVQGTTYEQYF. Using reference TRBV9 and TRBJ2-7 for the parts outside the CDR3, the full variable domain is DSGVTQTPKHLITATGQRVTLRCSPRSGDLSVYWYQQSLDQGLQFLIQYYNGEERAKGNILERFSAQQFPDLHSELNLSSLELGDSALYFCASSVQGTTYEQYFGPGTRLTVT.